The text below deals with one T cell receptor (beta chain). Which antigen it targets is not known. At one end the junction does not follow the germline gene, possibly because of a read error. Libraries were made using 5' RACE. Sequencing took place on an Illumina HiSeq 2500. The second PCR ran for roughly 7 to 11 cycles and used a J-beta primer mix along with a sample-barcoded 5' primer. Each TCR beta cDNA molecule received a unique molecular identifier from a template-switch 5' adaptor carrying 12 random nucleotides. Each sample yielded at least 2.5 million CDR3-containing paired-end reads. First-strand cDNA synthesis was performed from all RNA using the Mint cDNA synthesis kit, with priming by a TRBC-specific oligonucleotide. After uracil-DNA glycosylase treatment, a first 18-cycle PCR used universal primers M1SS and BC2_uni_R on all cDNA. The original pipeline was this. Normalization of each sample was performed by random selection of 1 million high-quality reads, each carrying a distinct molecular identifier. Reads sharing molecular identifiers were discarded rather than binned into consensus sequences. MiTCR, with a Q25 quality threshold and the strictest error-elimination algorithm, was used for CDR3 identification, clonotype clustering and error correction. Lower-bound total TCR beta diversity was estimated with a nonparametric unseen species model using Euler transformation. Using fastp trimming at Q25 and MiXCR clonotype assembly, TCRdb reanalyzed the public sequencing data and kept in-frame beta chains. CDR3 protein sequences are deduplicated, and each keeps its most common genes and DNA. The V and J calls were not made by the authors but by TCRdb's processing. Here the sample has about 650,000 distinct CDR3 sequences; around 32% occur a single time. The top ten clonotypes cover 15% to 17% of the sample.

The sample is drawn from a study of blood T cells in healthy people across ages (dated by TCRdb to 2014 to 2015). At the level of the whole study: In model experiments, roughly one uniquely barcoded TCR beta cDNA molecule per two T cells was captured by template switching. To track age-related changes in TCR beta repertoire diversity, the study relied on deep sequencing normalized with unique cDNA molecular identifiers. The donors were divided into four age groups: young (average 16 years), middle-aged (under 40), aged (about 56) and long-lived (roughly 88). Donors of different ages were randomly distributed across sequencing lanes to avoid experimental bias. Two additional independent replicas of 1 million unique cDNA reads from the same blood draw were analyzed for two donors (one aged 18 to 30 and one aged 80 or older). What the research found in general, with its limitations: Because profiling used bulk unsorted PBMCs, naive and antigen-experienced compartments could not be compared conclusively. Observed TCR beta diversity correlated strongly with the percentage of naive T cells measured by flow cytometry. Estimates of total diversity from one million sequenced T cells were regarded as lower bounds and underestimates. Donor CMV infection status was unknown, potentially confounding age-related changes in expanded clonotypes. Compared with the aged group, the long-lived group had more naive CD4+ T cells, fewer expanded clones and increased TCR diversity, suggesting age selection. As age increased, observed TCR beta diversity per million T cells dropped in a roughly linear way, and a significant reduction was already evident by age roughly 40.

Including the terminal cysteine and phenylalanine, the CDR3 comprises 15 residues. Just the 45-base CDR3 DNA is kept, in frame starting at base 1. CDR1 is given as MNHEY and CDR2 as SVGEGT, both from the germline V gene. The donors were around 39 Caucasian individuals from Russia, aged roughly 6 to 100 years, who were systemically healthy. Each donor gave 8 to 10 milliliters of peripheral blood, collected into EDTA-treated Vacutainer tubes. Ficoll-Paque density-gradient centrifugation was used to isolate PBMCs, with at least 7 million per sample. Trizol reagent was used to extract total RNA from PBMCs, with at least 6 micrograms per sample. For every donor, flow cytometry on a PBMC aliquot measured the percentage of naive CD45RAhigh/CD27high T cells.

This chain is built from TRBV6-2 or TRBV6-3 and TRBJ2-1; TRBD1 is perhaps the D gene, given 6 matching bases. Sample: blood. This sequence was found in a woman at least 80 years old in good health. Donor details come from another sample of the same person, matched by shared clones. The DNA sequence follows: TGTGTCAGCAGGGTCGTGCAGGGGACGGGCAATGAGCAGTTCTTC. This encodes CVSRVVQGTGNEQFF.